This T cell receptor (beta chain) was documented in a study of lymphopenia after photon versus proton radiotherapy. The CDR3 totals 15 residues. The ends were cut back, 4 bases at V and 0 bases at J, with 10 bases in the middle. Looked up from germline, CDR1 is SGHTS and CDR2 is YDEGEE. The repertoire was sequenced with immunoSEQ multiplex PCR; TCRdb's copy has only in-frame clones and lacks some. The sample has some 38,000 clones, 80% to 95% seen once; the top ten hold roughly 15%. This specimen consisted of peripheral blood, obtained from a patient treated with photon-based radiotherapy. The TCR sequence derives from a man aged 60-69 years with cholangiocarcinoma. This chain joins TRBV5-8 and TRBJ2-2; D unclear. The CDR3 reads CASSLDTANTGELFF. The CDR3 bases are TGTGCCAGCAGCCTCGACACCGCGAACACCGGGGAGCTGTTTTTT.